Presented here are 10 T cell receptor beta chains from one specimen sequenced in a study of molecular identifiers for immune sequencing clone quantification. From the PCR reads, TCRdb called clonotypes with MiXCR, one entry per CDR3 protein. This sample has some 320,000 distinct CDR3 sequences, with 20% to 25% found just once. Sample: naive CD8+ T cells from blood, with Jurkat cell RNA spiked in. Described subset: FACS-sorted CD8+CD4-CCR7+CD45RA+ naive T cells. These receptors all come from a human donor in good health. Some libraries in this study had Jurkat cell RNA spiked in.

This clonotype was seen only a few times. V and J are TRBV7-9 and TRBJ2-1, with D perhaps matching TRBD2 (6 bases). V lost 8 bases to trimming and J lost 5 bases, with 16 bases between them. The germline V gene has CDR1 SEHNR and CDR2 FQNEAQ (reference sequence). CDR3 length equals 14 residues. In nucleotides, the CDR3 is TGTGCCAGCCAAGCCGGGACTGGGAACAATGAGCAGTTCTTC. Translating gives CASQAGTGNNEQFF.

This clonotype was recorded a few times. CDR3 sequence (DNA): TGTGCCAGCAGTGAAGTGACTAGCGGTTACCCACCAGATACGCAGTATTTT. This translates into CASSEVTSGYPPDTQYF. The V gene is TRBV2, the J gene TRBJ2-3; 9 bases line up with TRBD2. The ends lost 1 base at V and 4 bases at J; junction bases unmatched: 9. Looked up from germline, CDR1 is SNHLY and CDR2 is FYNNEI. The CDR3 is 17 residues long.

Of note for this clonotype: Compared with germline, one end of the junction differs, possibly owing to a read error. The chain joins TRBV5-1 to TRBJ2-7; D not certain. The length of the CDR3 is 12 residues. Per the germline V gene, CDR1 is SGHRS and CDR2 is YFSETQ. The CDR3 sequence: CASSSQSGERYF. CDR3 bases: TGCGCCAGCAGCTCTCAGTCCGGAGAGCGGTACTTC.

As to this clonotype: This clone may be a read error of a much larger clone one base away. The J gene is TRBJ1-1, the V gene TRBV28; D remains ambiguous. The V gene's germline CDR1 is MDHEN and CDR2 SYDVKM. This CDR3 contains 13 residues. DNA for the CDR3: TGTGCCAGCAGTTTCTCCCCCCCCACTGAAGCTTCCTTT. Translating it yields CASSFSPPTEASF.

Turning to this clonotype: This clone may be a read error of a much larger clone one base away. This chain links TRBV5-1 with TRBJ2-7; 11 bases agree with TRBD2. This CDR3 has 15 amino acids. Germline V gives CDR1 SGHRS, CDR2 YFSETQ. Trimming at V came to 4 bases and at J to 5 bases, leaving 8 bases not matched to a gene. As DNA, the CDR3 is TGCGCCAGCAGCCCTATAGCGGGAGGGTCCCACGAGCAGTACTTC. Protein sequence: CASSPIAGGSHEQYF.

At least ten counts were recorded for this clonotype. Here the CDR3 reads CASSEFPDGNYGYTF. The CDR3 nucleotides read TGTGCCAGCAGTGAGTTCCCGGACGGGAACTATGGCTACACCTTC. The rearrangement links TRBV2 to TRBJ1-2; no definite D call. The CDR3 spans 15 residues. CDR1 is SNHLY and CDR2 is FYNNEI in the germline V gene. V gave up 3 bases and J gave up 2 bases, with 13 bases separating them.

This clonotype was seen more than once but under ten times. The CDR3 nucleotides are TGTGCCTGGAGTGTTCTATTGGGGGCGGCCGGGGAGCTGTTTTTT. Translated, it gives CAWSVLLGAAGELFF. J is TRBJ2-2 and V is TRBV30; TRBD1 is a possible D gene (6 bases). The CDR3 spans 15 residues. Trimming cost V 0 bases and J 6 bases, with 14 bases left between them. Germline CDR1 reads GTSNPN; CDR2 reads SVGIG (reference sequence).

This clonotype was recorded many times. V gene TRBV29-1 combines with J gene TRBJ1-1, with TRBD1 matching over 7 bases. Trimming cost V 4 bases and J 5 bases; bases outside gene matches: 4. The V gene's germline CDR1 is SQVTM and CDR2 ANQGSEA. The CDR3 length is 12 residues. CDR3 DNA: TGCAGCGTTGGCCAGGGGGAGACTGAAGCTTTCTTT. It is translated as CSVGQGETEAFF.

This clonotype was detected only a few times. This chain connects TRBV7-8 to TRBJ1-1; unclear D gene. V was shortened by 1 base and J by 11 bases, with 20 bases between the two germline ends. The CDR3 length is 15 residues. CDR1 and CDR2 (germline): SGHVS, FQNEAQ. CDR3 protein: CASSLVGQEIHAAFF. Written as DNA, the CDR3 is TGTGCCAGCAGCTTAGTCGGTCAGGAGATCCACGCGGCTTTCTTT. Combining the CDR3 with reference TRBV7-8 and TRBJ1-1 gives the whole variable domain GAGVSQSPRYKVAKRGQDVALRCDPISGHVSLFWYQQALGQGPEFLTYFQNEAQLDKSGLPSDRFFAERPEGSVSTLKIQRTQQEDSAVYLCASSLVGQEIHAAFFGQGTRLTVV.

Regarding this clonotype: A read error is possible here, since a much larger clone lies one base away. V gene TRBV7-9 combines with J gene TRBJ2-1; D unresolved. The CDR3 has 17 amino acids. The germline V gene encodes CDR1 SEHNR and CDR2 FQNEAQ (reference sequence). CDR3 DNA: TGTGCCGGCAGCCCTATCCCTGGGGATAGCTCCTACAATGAGCAGTTCTTC. Its translation is CAGSPIPGDSSYNEQFF.